Below, 29 T cell receptor beta chains from the same sample are listed, as sequenced in a study of cytomegalovirus exposure and HLA in healthy donors. The PCR had 60 Vbeta and 13 Jbeta primers. The protocol was immunoSEQ multiplex PCR, while the TCRdb copy is restricted to in-frame clones and leaves out a portion. The repertoire has about 200,000 clones, about 78% of them found once; the top ten carry just under 3%. Sequencing was performed on PBMCs. The receptors originated from a young woman in good health and CMV-seronegative.

The chain has TRBV6-5 and TRBJ1-3; 7 bases align to TRBD1. J lost 0 bases, V lost 4 bases, and 6 bases had no gene match. This CDR3 is 16 amino acids long. Germline CDR1 is MNHEY and CDR2 is SVGAGI. CDR3: CASSLQGSSSGNTIYF. The DNA for the CDR3 is TGTGCCAGCAGTTTACAGGGGTCGAGCTCTGGAAACACCATATATTTT.

V gene TRBV5-1 combines with J gene TRBJ1-1; 8 nucleotides agree with TRBD1. Germline trimming cut 4 bases from V and 4 bases from J; bases unmatched to any gene: 3. CDR1 and CDR2 (germline): SGHRS, YFSETQ. The CDR3 is 13 residues long. CDR3 amino acids: CASSVDRGTEAFF. In DNA form, the CDR3 reads TGCGCCAGCAGCGTCGACAGGGGCACTGAAGCTTTCTTT.

The chain uses TRBV28 and TRBJ1-4, with D possibly matching TRBD1 (5 bases). The V gene's germline CDR1 is MDHEN and CDR2 SYDVKM. V was trimmed by 2 bases and J by 7 bases, leaving 14 bases between them. This CDR3 is 15 amino acids long. CDR3 amino acids: CASSLTGPGVEKLFF. As DNA, the CDR3 is TGTGCCAGCAGTTTAACGGGACCGGGGGTTGAAAAACTGTTTTTT. Using reference TRBV28 and TRBJ1-4 for the parts outside the CDR3, the full variable domain is DVKVTQSSRYLVKRTGEKVFLECVQDMDHENMFWYRQDPGLGLRLIYFSYDVKMKEKGDIPEGYSVSREKKERFSLILESASTNQTSMYLCASSLTGPGVEKLFFGSGTQLSVL.

The gene calls are TRBV5-1 and TRBJ1-1; D might be TRBD1 (5 bases). Germline CDR1 reads SGHRS; CDR2 reads YFSETQ. The CDR3 runs 14 residues. Trimming left V 2 bases short and J 1 base short, with 9 bases between. CDR3 sequence: CASSFNTGNTEAFF. CDR3 coding DNA: TGCGCCAGCAGCTTTAACACAGGGAACACTGAAGCTTTCTTT. Based on the CDR3 plus reference TRBV5-1 and TRBJ1-1, the full variable domain is KAGVTQTPRYLIKTRGQQVTLSCSPISGHRSVSWYQQTPGQGLQFLFEYFSETQRNKGNFPGRFSGRQFSNSRSEMNVSTLELGDSALYLCASSFNTGNTEAFFGQGTRLTVV.

The chain combines TRBV2 with TRBJ1-2; D possibly corresponds to TRBD1 (5 bases). The ends were cut back, 1 base at V and 5 bases at J, with 8 bases in the middle. The CDR3 spans 13 residues. Germline values: CDR1 SNHLY, CDR2 FYNNEI. DNA for the CDR3: TGTGCCAGCAGTGAAGAACAGGCGTATGGCTACACCTTC. Amino acids: CASSEEQAYGYTF.

This clone appeared a few times. The chain has TRBV30 and TRBJ2-2; D gene unclear. In germline, CDR1 is GTSNPN, CDR2 SVGIG (reference sequence). V lost 4 bases, J lost 4 bases, and 13 bases lay in between. This CDR3 spans 14 amino acids. CDR3: CAWISGRVTGELFF. The CDR3 DNA reads as TGTGCCTGGATCTCCGGTCGTGTCACCGGGGAGCTGTTTTTT.

This clone came up a few times. The chain links TRBV6-6 to TRBJ2-7; 7 bases agree with TRBD1. CDR1 MNHNY and CDR2 SVGAGI come from the germline V gene (reference sequence). CDR3 length equals 14 residues. The V segment lost 4 bases and the J segment 3 bases; nucleotides outside the gene matches: 6. The CDR3 reads CASSSTGFFYEQYF. CDR3 bases: TGTGCCAGCAGTTCGACAGGGTTTTTCTACGAGCAGTACTTC.

J is TRBJ1-2 and V is TRBV15, with D tentatively TRBD1 (6 bases). The CDR3 runs 15 residues. Germline V gene data show CDR1 as LNHNV and CDR2 as YYDKDF (reference sequence). V shed 0 bases and J shed 8 bases, with 16 bases lying between them. The CDR3 DNA reads TGTGCCACCAGCAGAGAAGTCCCCAGGGGCGGCGGCTACACCTTC. It specifies CATSREVPRGGGYTF.

The V and J genes are TRBV5-1 and TRBJ2-3, with 11 bases matching TRBD2. The V segment lost 3 bases and the J segment 3 bases; nucleotides outside the gene matches: 9. The germline V gene encodes CDR1 SGHRS and CDR2 YFSETQ. The CDR3 covers 17 residues. The DNA for the CDR3 is TGCGCCAGCAGCTGGGGCCAAACTAGCGGGAGTACAGATACGCAGTATTTT. Translated: CASSWGQTSGSTDTQYF. The whole variable domain, filled in from reference TRBV5-1 and TRBJ2-3, reads KAGVTQTPRYLIKTRGQQVTLSCSPISGHRSVSWYQQTPGQGLQFLFEYFSETQRNKGNFPGRFSGRQFSNSRSEMNVSTLELGDSALYLCASSWGQTSGSTDTQYFGPGTRLTVL.

This rearrangement joins TRBV19 to TRBJ2-5; unclear D gene. The CDR3 is 18 amino acids. Deletions cut 1 base from V and 4 bases from J, with 22 bases between. Germline CDR1 and CDR2: LNHDA and SQIVND (reference sequence). The CDR3 DNA sequence: TGTGCCAGTAGTATAGGATTGGGTATATTTACGAGAGGAGAGACCCAGTACTTC. Its translation: CASSIGLGIFTRGETQYF.

This chain links TRBV6-5 with TRBJ1-2; a possible D gene is TRBD1 (6 bases). In germline, CDR1 is MNHEY, CDR2 SVGAGI. The CDR3 has 14 residues. Trimming removed 3 bases at V and 6 bases at J, with 14 bases between. CDR3 nucleotide sequence: TGTGCCAGCAGTTATCTCGACAGGTCCCATGGCTACACCTTC. This sequence encodes CASSYLDRSHGYTF.

A remark on this clone: The sample holds other DNA sequences that translate to the same CDR3. The rearrangement joins TRBV5-1 to TRBJ1-5, with D possibly TRBD1 on 6 matching bases. Trimming removed 0 bases from V and 5 bases from J, with 9 bases in between. The CDR3 is 14 residues long. Germline values: CDR1 SGHRS, CDR2 YFSETQ. The CDR3 reads CASSLGGRDQPQHF. DNA for the CDR3: TGCGCCAGCAGCTTGGGGGGGCGCGATCAGCCCCAGCATTTT.

The chain recombines TRBV7-2 with TRBJ2-4, with TRBD2 as a possible D gene (7 bases). Germline CDR1 and CDR2: SGHTA and FQGNSA. V was trimmed by 6 bases and J by 13 bases, leaving 22 bases between them. CDR3 length: 14 amino acids. The CDR3 DNA follows: TGTGCCAGCAGGGCAGGCGGGGGCCCGGCGAACCAGTACTTC. Translated: CASRAGGGPANQYF.

The chain has TRBV5-1 and TRBJ1-1; D gene unclear. CDR1 and CDR2 from the germline V gene are SGHRS and YFSETQ. Deletions cut 4 bases from V and 0 bases from J, with 13 bases between. CDR3 length: 15 residues. The CDR3 nucleotides read TGCGCCAGCAGCATAGCACAAAGCGTGAACACTGAAGCTTTCTTT. Translation: CASSIAQSVNTEAFF.

The rearrangement links TRBV5-1 to TRBJ1-1, with D hard to call. CDR1 is SGHRS, CDR2 YFSETQ, per germline. V dropped 5 bases and J dropped 1 base, with 6 bases sitting between them. This CDR3 comprises 12 residues. Here the CDR3 reads CASRSGNTEAFF. The CDR3 region has the DNA TGCGCCAGCAGGAGCGGGAACACTGAAGCTTTCTTT. Full variable domain (missing parts from reference TRBV5-1 and TRBJ1-1): KAGVTQTPRYLIKTRGQQVTLSCSPISGHRSVSWYQQTPGQGLQFLFEYFSETQRNKGNFPGRFSGRQFSNSRSEMNVSTLELGDSALYLCASRSGNTEAFFGQGTRLTVV.

This clone has a handful of counts. The chain joins TRBV5-6 to TRBJ2-1; tentatively, D is TRBD1 (5 bases). The CDR3 runs 16 residues. Trimming cost V 0 bases and J 0 bases, with 10 bases left between them. CDR1 SGHDT and CDR2 YYEEEE come from the germline V gene. The CDR3 sequence is CASSLGPRASYNEQFF. The CDR3 DNA is TGTGCCAGCAGCTTGGGGCCCAGGGCCTCCTACAATGAGCAGTTCTTC.

The chain combines TRBV13 with TRBJ2-1; TRBD2 matches at 9 bases. The germline V gene has CDR1 PRHDT and CDR2 FYEKMQ (reference sequence). V lost 4 bases, J lost 0 bases, and 7 bases stayed unmatched. The length of the CDR3 is 17 residues. CDR3 residues: CASSSQLREGSYNEQFF. The DNA for the CDR3 is TGTGCCAGCAGCTCCCAGTTGCGGGAGGGCTCCTACAATGAGCAGTTCTTC.

This clone was counted between two and nine times. As DNA, the CDR3 is TGTGCCAGTCGAAGGGAGGGTTACGAGCAGTACTTC. It yields the protein CASRREGYEQYF. V gene TRBV2 combines with J gene TRBJ2-7; 7 nucleotides agree with TRBD2. There are 12 residues in the CDR3. Trimming cost V 9 bases and J 4 bases; bases outside gene matches: 6. Per germline, CDR1 SNHLY and CDR2 FYNNEI.

This chain joins TRBV10-3 and TRBJ2-4, with 7 bases fitting TRBD2. J was trimmed by 7 bases and V by 6 bases; bases with no gene match: 9. This CDR3 is 14 amino acids long. The V gene's germline CDR1 is ENHRY and CDR2 SYGVKD. CDR3 in amino acids: CAIRGAGNSNIQYF. The CDR3 nucleotides read TGTGCCATCAGAGGAGCGGGGAATAGCAACATTCAGTACTTC.

J is TRBJ2-4 and V is TRBV7-9; TRBD2 is a possible D gene (6 bases). Between the trimmed V and J ends, which lost 5 bases and 5 bases, there was a span of 16 bases. The CDR3 covers 15 residues. CDR1 is SEHNR, CDR2 FQNEAQ, per germline (reference sequence). CDR3 protein: CASSPEWERENIQYF. The DNA for the CDR3 is TGTGCCAGCAGCCCCGAGTGGGAGCGGGAAAACATTCAGTACTTC.

The V gene is TRBV18, the J gene TRBJ1-1; TRBD1 matches 11 bases. The CDR3 loop spans 16 amino acids. Germline V gene sequence: CDR1 KGHSH, CDR2 LQKENI. V trimming: 5 bases; J trimming: 0 bases; junction bases outside the gene matches: 5. Here the CDR3 reads CASSAGQGAMNTEAFF. For the CDR3, the DNA is TGTGCCAGCTCAGCCGGACAGGGGGCAATGAACACTGAAGCTTTCTTT. The full variable domain, rest sourced from reference TRBV18 and TRBJ1-1, is NAGVMQNPRHLVRRRGQEARLRCSPMKGHSHVYWYRQLPEEGLKFMVYLQKENIIDESGMPKERFSAEFPKEGPSILRIQQVVRGDSAAYFCASSAGQGAMNTEAFFGQGTRLTVV.

The V and J genes are TRBV9 and TRBJ2-2; 7 nucleotides agree with TRBD1. The V and J ends lost 1 base and 4 bases, in that order; junction bases with no gene match: 1. From germline, CDR1 is SGDLS and CDR2 YYNGEE. The CDR3 contains 14 residues. The CDR3 nucleotides are TGTGCCAGCAGCGTATCAGGGGGCACCGGGGAGCTGTTTTTT. This gives the protein CASSVSGGTGELFF.

This chain links TRBV18 with TRBJ2-5, with TRBD1 as a possible D gene (6 bases). CDR1 is KGHSH and CDR2 is LQKENI in the germline V gene. CDR3 length: 13 residues. Trimming removed 4 bases at V and 4 bases at J, with 10 bases between. In DNA, the CDR3 is TGTGCCAGCTCACTTCCAGGGGTAGAGACCCAGTACTTC. This codes for CASSLPGVETQYF.

V usage is TRBV19 and J usage is TRBJ1-5, with D perhaps TRBD1 (6 bases). Germline V gene lookup returns CDR1 LNHDA and CDR2 SQIVND (reference sequence). The ends were cut back, 11 bases at V and 1 base at J, with 15 bases in the middle. The CDR3 totals 14 residues. This CDR3 is CASGGAMSNQPQHF. The CDR3 coding sequence is TGTGCCTCCGGGGGGGCGATGAGCAATCAGCCCCAGCATTTT. Combining the CDR3 with reference TRBV19 and TRBJ1-5 gives the whole variable domain DGGITQSPKYLFRKEGQNVTLSCEQNLNHDAMYWYRQDPGQGLRLIYYSQIVNDFQKGDIAEGYSVSREKKESFPLTVTSAQKNPTAFYLCASGGAMSNQPQHFGDGTRLSIL.

This clone was detected only a few times. The rearrangement links TRBV19 to TRBJ2-3; possibly TRBD1 for D (6 bases). Germline assignment: CDR1 LNHDA and CDR2 SQIVND (reference sequence). The CDR3 has 13 residues. Trimming left V 7 bases short and J 7 bases short, with 15 bases between. The CDR3 DNA is TGTGCCAGTATAGACAGGTTGTCTAATACGCAGTATTTT. Translating gives CASIDRLSNTQYF.

The genes are TRBV11-2 and TRBJ1-4; 7 bases fit TRBD1. There are 15 residues in the CDR3. The V gene's germline CDR1 is SGHAT and CDR2 FQNNGV. The J segment lost 3 bases and the V segment lost 5 bases, leaving 6 bases of the junction unmatched. CDR3 in amino acids: CASSQGEWSNEKLFF. The CDR3 nucleotides are TGTGCCAGCAGCCAGGGGGAATGGTCTAATGAAAAACTGTTTTTT.

A note on this clone: One end of the junction varies from germline; a read error may be responsible. This chain links TRBV7-9 with TRBJ2-7; the match to TRBD1 covers 7 bases. This CDR3 has 18 residues. CDR1 is SEHNR, CDR2 FQNEAQ, per germline (reference sequence). The chain's CDR3 is CSSSLVLGQRISSYEQYF. The CDR3 DNA reads as TGTTCCAGCAGCTTAGTGTTGGGACAGAGGATAAGCTCCTACGAGCAGTACTTC.

The chain uses TRBV6-1 and TRBJ2-3; TRBD2 matches 8 bases. CDR3 size: 18 residues. J lost 0 bases, V lost 2 bases, and 10 bases had no gene match. Germline V gene sequence: CDR1 MNHNS, CDR2 SASEGT. The CDR3 DNA sequence: TGTGCCAGCAGTGAAATTAGCGGGATCCCCCCTAGCACAGATACGCAGTATTTT. It yields the protein CASSEISGIPPSTDTQYF.

This rearrangement joins TRBV29-1 to TRBJ2-7, with 10 bases identical to TRBD1. The V gene's germline CDR1 is SQVTM and CDR2 ANQGSEA. This CDR3 comprises 14 residues. With 6 bases clipped from V and 2 bases from J, the junction kept 7 bases outside the gene matches. CDR3 amino acids: CSVAGDRGAYEQYF. The CDR3 coding sequence is TGCAGCGTGGCCGGGGACAGGGGTGCCTACGAGCAGTACTTC.